The 23 T cell receptor beta chains listed next were all sequenced from one sample in a study of T cell responses to AZD1222 COVID-19 vaccine. Sequenced by immunoSEQ multiplex PCR; TCRdb stores in-frame clones only, minus some. In the table there are more than 150,000 clones, around 94% of which are singletons. The sample consisted of peripheral blood, taken on day 0 of AZD1222 vaccination. The receptors were gathered from an adult in good health.

The chain links TRBV7-3 to TRBJ2-1; 10 nucleotides agree with TRBD2. This CDR3 comprises 15 residues. V was clipped by 2 bases and J by 7 bases; unmatched bases: 5. From germline, CDR1 is SGHTA and CDR2 FQGTGA. CDR3 amino acids: CASSLLLAGANEQFF. CDR3 coding DNA: TGTGCCAGCAGCTTACTCCTAGCGGGGGCAAATGAGCAGTTCTTC.

The V call is TRBV4-1, the J call TRBJ1-3, with TRBD1 as a possible D gene (5 bases). Trimming pared 4 bases from V and 5 bases from J, leaving 12 bases between. The germline V gene encodes CDR1 MGHRA and CDR2 YSYEKL. This CDR3 contains 14 residues. Written as DNA, the CDR3 is TGCGCCAGCAGCCCCGAGGGGTGGAGAAACACCATATATTTT. This gives the protein CASSPEGWRNTIYF.

The chain has TRBV5-1 and TRBJ1-2, with TRBD1 as a possible D gene (5 bases). Between the trimmed V and J ends, which lost 7 bases and 4 bases, there was a span of 17 bases. The CDR3 is 14 amino acids. The V gene's germline CDR1 is SGHRS and CDR2 YFSETQ. The CDR3 reads CASSGQGDGYGYTF. The CDR3 coding sequence is TGCGCCAGCTCCGGCCAGGGTGACGGCTATGGCTACACCTTC.

The chain is built from TRBV27 and TRBJ2-1; 7 bases match TRBD1. V lost 8 bases, J lost 8 bases, and 18 bases stayed unmatched. The CDR3 is 16 residues long. CDR1 is MNHEY, CDR2 SMNVEV, per germline (reference sequence). CDR3 DNA: TGTGCCAGCCTAACCTTGACAGGGAAAAAGGAGTATGAGCAGTTCTTC. This gives the protein CASLTLTGKKEYEQFF.

The CDR3 DNA sequence: TGCAGCGCTGGCCTAGGGGGGCTGGGTGGCTACACCTTC. Translation: CSAGLGGLGGYTF. V is TRBV29-1 and J is TRBJ1-2; perhaps TRBD1 as D (6 bases). There are 13 residues in the CDR3. Germline CDR1 is SQVTM and CDR2 is ANQGSEA. V was trimmed by 7 bases and J by 7 bases, leaving 19 bases between them.

The chain combines TRBV5-4 with TRBJ1-2; 7 nucleotides line up with TRBD1. Looked up from germline, CDR1 is SGHNT and CDR2 is YYREEE (reference sequence). Germline trimming cut 2 bases from V and 4 bases from J; bases unmatched to any gene: 5. This CDR3 contains 14 residues. CDR3 amino acids: CASSFVGGSYGYTF. The CDR3 region has the DNA TGTGCCAGCAGCTTTGTAGGGGGCTCCTATGGCTACACCTTC.

CDR3 sequence reads: CASSNQRVKTSPLHF. In DNA form, the CDR3 reads TGTGCCAGCAGCAATCAGAGGGTGAAGACTTCACCCCTCCACTTT. The V and J genes are TRBV11-3 and TRBJ1-6, with no clear D. Trimming removed 5 bases from V and 9 bases from J, with 17 bases in between. This CDR3 region has 15 residues. Germline loops: CDR1 SGHNT, CDR2 YENEEA.

V usage is TRBV2 and J usage is TRBJ1-5, with D unresolved. CDR3 size: 13 residues. Germline V gene lookup returns CDR1 SNHLY and CDR2 FYNNEI. Deletions cut 0 bases from V and 12 bases from J, with 12 bases between. The CDR3 bases are TGTGCCAGCAGTGAAGCGATAGCGAAAGACCAGCATTTT. Encoded protein: CASSEAIAKDQHF.

V is TRBV27 and J is TRBJ2-1; TRBD1 matches 11 bases. The CDR3 length is 15 residues. Germline CDR1 reads MNHEY; CDR2 reads SMNVEV (reference sequence). Losses at the gene ends were 3 bases for V and 7 bases for J; bases not matched to a gene: 5. In DNA, the CDR3 is TGTGCCAGCAGTTTTCTCCGGGACAGGGGGAATGAGCAGTTCTTC. Protein sequence: CASSFLRDRGNEQFF.

The gene calls are TRBV6-6 and TRBJ2-7; 8 positions agree with TRBD2. The V gene's germline CDR1 is MNHNY and CDR2 SVGAGI (reference sequence). The CDR3 is made up of 14 amino acids. The ends lost 2 bases at V and 0 bases at J; junction bases unmatched: 0. CDR3 sequence (DNA): TGTGCCAGCAGTTACGCGGGAGGCTCCTACGAGCAGTACTTC. Translation gives CASSYAGGSYEQYF.

The chain recombines TRBV18 with TRBJ2-3; a possible D gene is TRBD2 (6 bases). V lost 3 bases to trimming and J lost 3 bases, with 10 bases between them. CDR3 length: 14 amino acids. CDR1 and CDR2 from the germline V gene are KGHSH and LQKENI. CDR3 residues: CASSPAGGTDTQYF. The CDR3 DNA is TGTGCCAGCTCACCGGCTGGGGGGACAGATACGCAGTATTTT. Looking up the rest from reference TRBV18 and TRBJ2-3 gives the full variable domain: NAGVMQNPRHLVRRRGQEARLRCSPMKGHSHVYWYRQLPEEGLKFMVYLQKENIIDESGMPKERFSAEFPKEGPSILRIQQVVRGDSAAYFCASSPAGGTDTQYFGPGTRLTVL.

The V gene is TRBV27, the J gene TRBJ1-6, with TRBD1 matching 7 bases. The CDR3 runs to 15 residues. J gave up 8 bases and V 2 bases, and 6 bases lay outside the gene matches. Germline CDR1 reads MNHEY; CDR2 reads SMNVEV (reference sequence). The CDR3, as DNA: TGTGCCAGCAGTTTACGACAGGGCGGTCATTCACCCCTCCACTTT. This gives the protein CASSLRQGGHSPLHF.

The chain employs TRBV3-1 (or the pseudogene TRBV3-2) and TRBJ1-2, with D possibly matching TRBD1 (5 bases). CDR1 is LGHDT, CDR2 YNNKEL, per germline (reference sequence). There are 15 residues in the CDR3. Between the trimmed V and J ends, which lost 7 bases and 3 bases, there was a span of 18 bases. The CDR3, as DNA: TGTGCCAGCACCCCAAACCCGGGACCGTACTATGGCTACACCTTC. Translation gives CASTPNPGPYYGYTF.

CDR3 loop: CASKLQRTEAFF. The DNA for the CDR3 is TGTGCCAGCAAACTACAGAGGACTGAAGCTTTCTTT. V is TRBV6-5 and J is TRBJ1-1; D uncertain. CDR1 is MNHEY, CDR2 SVGAGI, per germline. V dropped 7 bases and J dropped 5 bases, with 11 bases sitting between them. CDR3 length: 12 amino acids.

The genes are TRBV4-1 and TRBJ1-4, with D unresolved. This CDR3 has 17 amino acids. Germline CDR1 is MGHRA and CDR2 is YSYEKL. Trimming shortened V by 4 bases and J by 0 bases, and 15 bases separated the two germline ends. The CDR3 is CASSRILITATNEKLFF. CDR3 DNA: TGCGCCAGCAGCCGGATCCTAATTACTGCAACTAATGAAAAACTGTTTTTT.

This chain links TRBV10-3 with TRBJ2-2; D remains unclear. The CDR3 is 13 residues long. CDR1 is ENHRY and CDR2 is SYGVKD in the germline V gene. Trimming removed 0 bases at V and 11 bases at J, with 10 bases between. The CDR3: CAISESNGHELFF. Here the CDR3 DNA reads TGTGCCATCAGTGAGTCGAACGGCCACGAGCTGTTTTTT.

The chain links TRBV29-1 to TRBJ2-1; D uncertain. Deletions cut 7 bases from V and 0 bases from J, with 16 bases between. This CDR3 has 15 amino acids. CDR1 is SQVTM, CDR2 ANQGSEA, per germline. This CDR3 reads CSAPLPWSSYNEQFF. Written as DNA, the CDR3 is TGCAGCGCCCCTTTACCTTGGAGCTCCTACAATGAGCAGTTCTTC.

This clone came up a few times. This chain uses TRBV9 with TRBJ1-3, with D possibly being TRBD1 (5 bases). Trimming removed 7 bases at V and 0 bases at J, with 11 bases between. In germline, CDR1 is SGDLS, CDR2 YYNGEE. The CDR3 has 14 amino acids. CDR3 protein: CASAWGDSGNTIYF. For the CDR3, the DNA is TGTGCCAGCGCTTGGGGGGACTCTGGAAACACCATATATTTT. Looking up the rest from reference TRBV9 and TRBJ1-3 gives the full variable domain: DSGVTQTPKHLITATGQRVTLRCSPRSGDLSVYWYQQSLDQGLQFLIQYYNGEERAKGNILERFSAQQFPDLHSELNLSSLELGDSALYFCASAWGDSGNTIYFGEGSWLTVV.

The chain links TRBV6-5 to TRBJ2-5, with D possibly matching TRBD1 (5 bases). The CDR3 has 15 residues. The V end was cut by 8 bases, the J end by 3 bases, with 19 bases between. CDR1 and CDR2 from the germline V gene are MNHEY and SVGAGI. The CDR3 region has the DNA TGTGCCAGCGTGGGGCTCAAGCCAATGAAAGAGACCCAGTACTTC. Encoded protein: CASVGLKPMKETQYF.

The chain employs TRBV14 and TRBJ2-6; 10 nucleotides align to TRBD1. The CDR3 contains 21 residues. With V trimmed by 0 bases and J by 0 bases, 11 bases remained unmatched. The germline gives CDR1 SGHDN, CDR2 FVKESK. The CDR3 DNA reads TGTGCCAGCAGCCAAGATTCTTCCCGTTGGACAGGGGGCTCTGGGGCCAACGTCCTGACTTTC. Translation: CASSQDSSRWTGGSGANVLTF.

The J gene is TRBJ1-5, the V gene TRBV19; 9 nucleotides align to TRBD1. The CDR3 consists of 16 residues. Looked up from germline, CDR1 is LNHDA and CDR2 is SQIVND (reference sequence). J gave up 4 bases and V 4 bases, and 8 bases lay outside the gene matches. CDR3 loop: CASSRVRDRDNQPQHF. In DNA, the CDR3 is TGTGCCAGTAGTAGGGTCAGGGACAGGGATAATCAGCCCCAGCATTTT.

The CDR3: CASSLAYAGTRDIGTQYF. CDR3 sequence (DNA): TGCGCCAGCAGCTTGGCCTACGCCGGGACTAGGGATATTGGTACCCAGTACTTC. V and J are TRBV5-1 and TRBJ2-5; 8 bases match TRBD2. The CDR3 consists of 18 residues. Germline CDR1 and CDR2: SGHRS and YFSETQ. The trim removed 0 bases at V and 8 bases at J, leaving 18 bases unmatched.

The genes are TRBV28 and TRBJ2-7; TRBD2 agrees at 9 bases. Germline lookup yields CDR1 MDHEN and CDR2 SYDVKM. The CDR3 length is 18 residues. J gave up 0 bases and V 4 bases, and 13 bases lay outside the gene matches. CDR3: CASSSPGEGGGVSYEQYV. The CDR3 region has the DNA TGTGCCAGCAGTTCTCCAGGGGAAGGCGGGGGGGTCTCCTACGAGCAGTACGTC.